The clone carrying this T cell receptor (beta chain) was seen just once. Its antigen is currently unknown. TCRdb's copy holds only in-frame clones and misses some; the assay was immunoSEQ multiplex PCR. The sample consists of some 130,000 clones, approximately 92% of them appearing once. The data originate from a study of T cell responses to AZD1222 COVID-19 vaccine. Study-level points and caveats: Increased Spike-specific TCR breadth and depth were observed after two AZD1222 doses. Reports say nearly half of spike-specific TCRs go after unmutated variant regions.

Germline loops: CDR1 LNHDA, CDR2 SQIVND (reference sequence). The V end lost 9 bases, the J end lost 0 bases, and 18 bases lay between the germline ends. The CDR3 consists of 17 residues. This rearrangement joins TRBV19 to TRBJ2-6; no clear D gene. The specimen comprised peripheral blood, sampled 28 days after the second AZD1222 dose. The TCR was taken from an adult who received the AZD1222 COVID-19 vaccine. The CDR3 loop is CARATPDLSSGANVLTF. For the CDR3, the DNA is TGTGCCAGAGCGACCCCAGATCTGAGCTCTGGGGCCAACGTCCTGACTTTC.